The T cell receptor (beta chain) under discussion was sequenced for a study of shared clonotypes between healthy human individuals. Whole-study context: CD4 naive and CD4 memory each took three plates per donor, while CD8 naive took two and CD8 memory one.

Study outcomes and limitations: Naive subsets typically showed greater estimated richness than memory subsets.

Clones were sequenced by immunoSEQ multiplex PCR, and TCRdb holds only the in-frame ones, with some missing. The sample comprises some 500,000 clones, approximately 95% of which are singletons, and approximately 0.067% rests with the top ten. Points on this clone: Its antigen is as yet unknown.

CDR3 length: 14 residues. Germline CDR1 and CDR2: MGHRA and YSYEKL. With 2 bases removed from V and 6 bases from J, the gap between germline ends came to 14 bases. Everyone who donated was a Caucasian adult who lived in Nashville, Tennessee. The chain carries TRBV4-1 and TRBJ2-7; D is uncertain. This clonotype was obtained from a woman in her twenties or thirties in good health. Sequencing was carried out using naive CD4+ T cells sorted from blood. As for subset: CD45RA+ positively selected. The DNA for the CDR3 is TGCGCCAGCAGCCAACTTATACGGGTCCGCGAGCAGTACTTC. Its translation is CASSQLIRVREQYF.